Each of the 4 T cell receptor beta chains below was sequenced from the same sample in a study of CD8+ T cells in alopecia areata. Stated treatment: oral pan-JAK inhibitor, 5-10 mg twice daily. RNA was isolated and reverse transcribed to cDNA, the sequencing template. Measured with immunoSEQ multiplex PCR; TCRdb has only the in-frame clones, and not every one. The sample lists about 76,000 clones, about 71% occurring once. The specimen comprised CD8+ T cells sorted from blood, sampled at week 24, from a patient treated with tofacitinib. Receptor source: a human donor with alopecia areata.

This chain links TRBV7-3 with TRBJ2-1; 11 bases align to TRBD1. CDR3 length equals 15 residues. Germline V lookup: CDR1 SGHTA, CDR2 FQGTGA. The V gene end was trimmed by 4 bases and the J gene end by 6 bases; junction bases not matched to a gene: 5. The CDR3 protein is CASSWSGTGGNEQFF. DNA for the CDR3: TGTGCCAGCAGCTGGTCCGGGACAGGGGGCAATGAGCAGTTCTTC.

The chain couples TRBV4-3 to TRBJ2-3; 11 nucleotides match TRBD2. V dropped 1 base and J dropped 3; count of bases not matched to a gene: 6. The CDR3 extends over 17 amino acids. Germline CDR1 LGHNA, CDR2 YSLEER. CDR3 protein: CASSQGLAGITTDTQYF. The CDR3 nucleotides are TGCGCCAGCAGCCAAGGACTAGCGGGAATTACGACAGATACGCAGTATTTT.

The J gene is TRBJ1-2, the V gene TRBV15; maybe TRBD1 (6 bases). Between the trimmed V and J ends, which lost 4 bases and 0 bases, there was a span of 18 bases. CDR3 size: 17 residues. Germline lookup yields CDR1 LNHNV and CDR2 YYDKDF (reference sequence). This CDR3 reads CATSNLGGRRSNYGYTF. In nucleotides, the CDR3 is TGTGCCACCAGCAACTTAGGGGGGCGCAGATCTAACTATGGCTACACCTTC.

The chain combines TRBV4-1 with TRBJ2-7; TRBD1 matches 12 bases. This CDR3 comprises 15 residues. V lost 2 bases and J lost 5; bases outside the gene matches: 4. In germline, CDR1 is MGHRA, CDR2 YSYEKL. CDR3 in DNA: TGCGCCAGCAGCCAACGGGGACAGGGGGCGAACGAGCAGTACTTC. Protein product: CASSQRGQGANEQYF.